The 19 T cell receptor beta chains given below trace back to one sample, sequenced in a study of blood T cell repertoires in COVID-19. The data were produced by immunoSEQ multiplex PCR, yet TCRdb's version contains in-frame clones alone and is incomplete. The data hold roughly 81,000 clones, with 65% to 85% observed a single time. The sample was peripheral blood. These receptors all come from a man aged 80 or over with active or convalescent COVID-19.

The chain employs TRBV4-1 and TRBJ1-1, with 8 bases fitting TRBD1. The CDR3 covers 16 residues. V lost 4 bases to trimming and J lost 5 bases; unmatched junction nucleotides: 12. Germline CDR1 and CDR2: MGHRA and YSYEKL. Written as DNA, the CDR3 is TGCGCCAGCAGCCCCCTCCGACAGGGGTGGGAAACTGAAGCTTTCTTT. Translating it yields CASSPLRQGWETEAFF.

J is TRBJ2-7 and V is TRBV4-3; the D gene is possibly TRBD2 (6 bases). The germline gives CDR1 LGHNA, CDR2 YSLEER. V was cut by 4 bases and J by 1 base, with 14 bases left in between. The CDR3 length is 15 residues. CDR3 coding DNA: TGCGCCAGCAGCCCCCTAGCAGGGAGGTCCTACGAGCAGTACTTC. As protein: CASSPLAGRSYEQYF.

The chain employs TRBV18 and TRBJ1-5, with D uncertain. The V and J ends lost 3 bases and 6 bases respectively, with 9 bases between them. CDR1 and CDR2 (germline): KGHSH, LQKENI. This CDR3 region has 13 residues. The CDR3 protein is CASSPLEGQPQHF. The CDR3 DNA reads TGTGCCAGCTCACCGCTTGAGGGTCAGCCCCAGCATTTT. Full variable domain (missing parts from reference TRBV18 and TRBJ1-5): NAGVMQNPRHLVRRRGQEARLRCSPMKGHSHVYWYRQLPEEGLKFMVYLQKENIIDESGMPKERFSAEFPKEGPSILRIQQVVRGDSAAYFCASSPLEGQPQHFGDGTRLSIL.

The CDR3 here is CASSPNGQGRNQPQHF. The CDR3 DNA sequence: TGTGCCAGCTCACCAAATGGACAGGGCCGTAATCAGCCCCAGCATTTT. The rearrangement links TRBV18 to TRBJ1-5; 8 bases are shared with TRBD1. This CDR3 spans 16 amino acids. V gave up 2 bases and J gave up 4 bases; unmatched junction bases: 7. Germline V gene data show CDR1 as KGHSH and CDR2 as LQKENI.

The V call is TRBV6-5, the J call TRBJ1-6, with 7 bases fitting TRBD1. The V gene's germline CDR1 is MNHEY and CDR2 SVGAGI. This CDR3 has 13 residues. V was clipped by 8 bases and J by 6 bases; unmatched bases: 4. The CDR3 loop reads CASGGQLNSPLHF. In nucleotides, the CDR3 is TGTGCCAGCGGGGGACAGCTTAATTCACCCCTCCACTTT.

The gene calls are TRBV4-1 and TRBJ2-2; 10 bases map to TRBD2. Germline V CDR1 and CDR2: MGHRA, YSYEKL. The CDR3 covers 16 residues. V was clipped by 4 bases and J by 4 bases; unmatched bases: 6. CDR3 nucleotides: TGCGCCAGCAGCCGAGGACTAGCGGTCGCCACCGGGGAGCTGTTTTTT. It translates to CASSRGLAVATGELFF.

The genes are TRBV18 and TRBJ1-3, with D possibly TRBD1 on 5 matching bases. The CDR3 totals 17 residues. Trimming cost V 2 bases and J 4 bases, with 18 bases left between them. The germline CDR1 and CDR2 sequences are KGHSH and LQKENI. DNA of the CDR3: TGTGCCAGCTCACCATCCATGGCAGGGATCTCCGGAAACACCATATATTTT. Amino acids: CASSPSMAGISGNTIYF.

The chain uses TRBV27 and TRBJ1-1, with TRBD1 as a possible D gene (6 bases). The germline CDR1 and CDR2 sequences are MNHEY and SMNVEV (reference sequence). CDR3 length: 13 residues. Trimming pared 1 base from V and 3 bases from J, leaving 6 bases between. CDR3 region: CASSLYRDTEAFF. CDR3 coding DNA: TGTGCCAGCAGTTTATACAGGGACACTGAAGCTTTCTTT.

V gene TRBV13 combines with J gene TRBJ2-2, with D perhaps TRBD2 (5 bases). Germline loops: CDR1 PRHDT, CDR2 FYEKMQ (reference sequence). V was clipped by 7 bases and J by 9 bases, with 18 bases between them. The CDR3 runs 14 residues. DNA for the CDR3: TGTGCCAGCACCCACGGCCCGGGGAAAAGGGAGCTGTTTTTT. Translating it yields CASTHGPGKRELFF. Supplemented by reference TRBV13 and TRBJ2-2, the full variable domain reads AAGVIQSPRHLIKEKRETATLKCYPIPRHDTVYWYQQGPGQDPQFLISFYEKMQSDKGSIPDRFSAQQFSDYHSELNMSSLELGDSALYFCASTHGPGKRELFFGEGSRLTVL.

The CDR3 DNA follows: TGTGCCAGCAGCCACACCGAGGACAGGGTACATACGCAGTATTTT. It specifies CASSHTEDRVHTQYF. The V and J genes are TRBV6-5 and TRBJ2-3; the match to TRBD1 covers 8 bases. CDR1 MNHEY and CDR2 SVGAGI come from the germline V gene. CDR3 length equals 15 residues. V shed 6 bases and J 7 bases; nucleotides not matched to a gene: 12.

This clone was recorded only once. The rearrangement links TRBV29-1 to TRBJ2-7; no definite D call. CDR1 and CDR2 (germline): SQVTM, ANQGSEA. V was trimmed by 4 bases and J by 2 bases, leaving 9 bases between them. This CDR3 spans 12 amino acids. The CDR3 nucleotides are TGCAGCGTTGCGGCTACTACCTACGAGCAGTACTTC. It specifies CSVAATTYEQYF.

In nucleotides, the CDR3 is TGTGCCAGCAGTCTAGAGGGAGGGGCAAATGGCTACACCTTC. It codes for CASSLEGGANGYTF. V and J are TRBV6-5 and TRBJ1-2; the D gene is possibly TRBD1 (5 bases). The CDR3 runs 14 residues. CDR1 MNHEY and CDR2 SVGAGI come from the germline V gene. The V gene lost 5 bases and the J gene lost 6 bases, with 16 bases spanning the gap.

The chain is built from TRBV29-1 and TRBJ2-7; 8 bases are a match to TRBD2. V lost 4 bases and J lost 3; bases outside the gene matches: 8. There are 14 residues in the CDR3. Germline V gene sequence: CDR1 SQVTM, CDR2 ANQGSEA. Here the CDR3 reads CSVASGLEYYEQYF. The CDR3 nucleotides are TGCAGCGTTGCCTCGGGACTAGAATACTACGAGCAGTACTTC.

This clone came up a few times. The chain recombines TRBV6-5 with TRBJ2-5; 7 nucleotides match TRBD1. V lost 0 bases to trimming and J lost 9 bases; unmatched junction nucleotides: 10. The CDR3 is 15 residues long. Germline values: CDR1 MNHEY, CDR2 SVGAGI. CDR3 bases: TGTGCCAGCAGTTACTCGGGACAGAGGTCAGGGGCCCAGTACTTC. This sequence encodes CASSYSGQRSGAQYF.

This clone was picked up a small number of times. V and J are TRBV6-6 and TRBJ1-1; no firm D call. This CDR3 spans 13 amino acids. Germline-derived CDR1 and CDR2 are MNHNY and SVGAGI (reference sequence). The germline V and J ends were trimmed by 6 bases and 7 bases, with 15 bases remaining between them. The CDR3 DNA sequence: TGTGCCAGCAGCTCCAGAGAGGATGGTGAAGCTTTCTTT. As protein: CASSSREDGEAFF.

This chain connects TRBV5-1 to TRBJ2-1, with 8 bases fitting TRBD2. The CDR3 spans 15 residues. The germline CDR1 and CDR2 sequences are SGHRS and YFSETQ. V trimming: 4 bases; J trimming: 0 bases; junction bases outside the gene matches: 3. CDR3 amino acids: CASSDSGSSYNEQFF. For the CDR3, the DNA is TGCGCCAGCAGCGACAGCGGGAGCTCCTACAATGAGCAGTTCTTC. The entire variable domain, with the rest obtained from reference TRBV5-1 and TRBJ2-1, is as follows: KAGVTQTPRYLIKTRGQQVTLSCSPISGHRSVSWYQQTPGQGLQFLFEYFSETQRNKGNFPGRFSGRQFSNSRSEMNVSTLELGDSALYLCASSDSGSSYNEQFFGPGTRLTVL.

This clone was counted a single time. V is TRBV5-1 and J is TRBJ2-1, with 8 bases matching TRBD1. The CDR3 loop spans 15 amino acids. V gave up 2 bases and J gave up 7 bases; unmatched junction bases: 8. Germline CDR1 SGHRS, CDR2 YFSETQ. The CDR3 protein is CASSLGQGARNEQFF. The CDR3, as DNA: TGCGCCAGCAGCTTAGGCCAGGGGGCGCGGAATGAGCAGTTCTTC.

This chain links TRBV15 with TRBJ1-2; tentative D call: TRBD1 (5 bases). Germline CDR1 and CDR2: LNHNV and YYDKDF (reference sequence). The CDR3 is 16 residues long. Trimming removed 5 bases at V and 4 bases at J, with 20 bases between. CDR3 sequence reads: CATSGTVGREFYGYTF. CDR3 nucleotide sequence: TGTGCCACCAGCGGGACTGTTGGCAGGGAGTTCTATGGCTACACCTTC.

The CDR3: CASSSQINQPQHF. The CDR3 DNA sequence: TGTGCCAGCAGTTCTCAGATTAATCAGCCCCAGCATTTT. V usage is TRBV28 and J usage is TRBJ1-5; D remains unclear. V was trimmed by 4 bases and J by 4 bases, leaving 8 bases between them. CDR1 MDHEN and CDR2 SYDVKM come from the germline V gene. This CDR3 is 13 amino acids long.